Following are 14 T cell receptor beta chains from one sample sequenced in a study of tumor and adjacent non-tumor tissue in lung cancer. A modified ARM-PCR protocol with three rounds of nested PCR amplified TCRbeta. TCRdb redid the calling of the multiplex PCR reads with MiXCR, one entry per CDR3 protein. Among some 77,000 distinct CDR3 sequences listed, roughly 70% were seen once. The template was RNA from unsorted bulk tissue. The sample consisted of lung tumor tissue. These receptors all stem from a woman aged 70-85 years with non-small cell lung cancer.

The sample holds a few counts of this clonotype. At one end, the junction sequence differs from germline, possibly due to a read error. CDR3 protein: CSVEWNAEAFF. The CDR3 DNA sequence: TGCAGCGTCGAATGGAACGCTGAAGCTTTCTTT. The rearrangement uses TRBV29-1 and TRBJ1-1; unclear D gene. The CDR3 runs to 11 residues. Germline lookup yields CDR1 SQVTM and CDR2 ANQGSEA.

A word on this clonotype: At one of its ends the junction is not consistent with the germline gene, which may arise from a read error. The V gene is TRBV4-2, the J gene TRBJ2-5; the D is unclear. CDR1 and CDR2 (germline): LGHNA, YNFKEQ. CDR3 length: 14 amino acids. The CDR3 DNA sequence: TGTGCCAACAGCCAAGCTCCGTACCAAGAGACCCAGTATTTC. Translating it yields CANSQAPYQETQYF.

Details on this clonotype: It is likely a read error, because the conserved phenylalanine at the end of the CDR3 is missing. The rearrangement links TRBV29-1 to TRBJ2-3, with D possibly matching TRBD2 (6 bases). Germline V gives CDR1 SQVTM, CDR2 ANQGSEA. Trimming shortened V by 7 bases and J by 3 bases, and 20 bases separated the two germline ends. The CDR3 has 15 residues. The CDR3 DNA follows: TGCAGCGGACTAGATCGACGTCGGGGAACAGATACGCAGTATTCT. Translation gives CSGLDRRRGTDTQYS.

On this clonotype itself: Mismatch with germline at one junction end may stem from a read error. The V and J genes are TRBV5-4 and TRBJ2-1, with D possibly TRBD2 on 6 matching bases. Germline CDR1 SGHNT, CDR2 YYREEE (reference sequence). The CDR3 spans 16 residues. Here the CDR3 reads CAGSTRLVGVVYEQFF. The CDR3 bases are TGTGCCGGCAGCACTCGACTAGTGGGAGTGGTGTATGAGCAGTTCTTT.

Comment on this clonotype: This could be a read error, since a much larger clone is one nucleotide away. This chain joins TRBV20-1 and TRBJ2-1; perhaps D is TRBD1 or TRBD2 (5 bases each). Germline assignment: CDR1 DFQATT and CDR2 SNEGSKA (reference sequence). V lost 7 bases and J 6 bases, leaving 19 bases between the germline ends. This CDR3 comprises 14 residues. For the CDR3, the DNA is TGCAGTGTTAGGGGACCTTCTTTTTCCAATGAGCAGTTCTTC. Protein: CSVRGPSFSNEQFF.

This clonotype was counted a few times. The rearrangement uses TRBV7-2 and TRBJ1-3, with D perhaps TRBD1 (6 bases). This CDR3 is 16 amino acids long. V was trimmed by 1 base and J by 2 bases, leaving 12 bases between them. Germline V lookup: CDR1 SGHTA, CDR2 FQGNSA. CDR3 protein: CASSLGPAGAGNTIYF. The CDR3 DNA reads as TGTGCCAGCAGCTTAGGTCCGGCAGGGGCTGGAAACACCATATATTTT. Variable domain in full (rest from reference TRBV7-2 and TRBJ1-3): GAGVSQSPSNKVTEKGKDVELRCDPISGHTALYWYRQSLGQGLEFLIYFQGNSAPDKSGLPSDRFSAERTGGSVSTLTIQRTQQEDSAVYLCASSLGPAGAGNTIYFGEGSWLTVV.

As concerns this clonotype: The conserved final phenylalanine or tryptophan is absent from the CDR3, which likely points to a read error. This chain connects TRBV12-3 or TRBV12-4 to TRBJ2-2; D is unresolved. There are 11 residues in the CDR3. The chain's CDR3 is CVSSLTGELFS. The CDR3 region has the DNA TGTGTCAGCAGTTTAACCGGGGAGCTGTTTTCT.

CDR3 sequence reads: CARREEVGLYYNEQFF. CDR3 nucleotides: TGTGCCAGGAGGGAAGAGGTGGGATTATACTACAATGAGCAGTTCTTC. The V and J genes are TRBV5-4 and TRBJ2-1, with D possibly being TRBD2 (5 bases). Germline CDR1 reads SGHNT; CDR2 reads YYREEE (reference sequence). The V end lost 8 bases, the J end lost 3 bases, and 21 bases lay between the germline ends. The CDR3 has 16 residues.

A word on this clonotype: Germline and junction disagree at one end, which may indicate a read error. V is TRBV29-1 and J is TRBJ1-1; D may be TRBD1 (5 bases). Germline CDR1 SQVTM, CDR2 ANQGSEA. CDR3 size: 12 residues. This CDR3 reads CSLDPGNTETFF. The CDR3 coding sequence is TGCAGCCTTGATCCAGGGAACACTGAAACTTTCTTT.

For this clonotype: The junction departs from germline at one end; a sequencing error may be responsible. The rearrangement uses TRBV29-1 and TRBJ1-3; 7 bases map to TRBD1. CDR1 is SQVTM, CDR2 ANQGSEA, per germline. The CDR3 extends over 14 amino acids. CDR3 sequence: CSASGTDSRNTIYF. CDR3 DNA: TGCAGCGCCTCCGGGACAGACTCTAGAAACACCATATATTTT.

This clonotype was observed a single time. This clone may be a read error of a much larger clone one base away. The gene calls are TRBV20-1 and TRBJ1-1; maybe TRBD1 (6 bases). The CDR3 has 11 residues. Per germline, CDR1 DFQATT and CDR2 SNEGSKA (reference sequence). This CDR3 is CSADRYPEVFF. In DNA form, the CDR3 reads TGCAGTGCTGACAGGTACCCTGAAGTTTTCTTT.

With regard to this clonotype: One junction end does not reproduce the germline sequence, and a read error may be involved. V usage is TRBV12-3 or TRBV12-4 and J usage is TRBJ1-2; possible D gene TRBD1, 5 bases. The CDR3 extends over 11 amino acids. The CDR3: CAGSLGDGYTF. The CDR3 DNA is TGCGCCGGCAGCTTGGGGGATGGCTACACCTTC.

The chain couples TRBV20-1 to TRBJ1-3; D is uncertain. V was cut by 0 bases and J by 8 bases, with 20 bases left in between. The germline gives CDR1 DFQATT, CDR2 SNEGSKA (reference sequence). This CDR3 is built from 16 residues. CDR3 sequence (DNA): TGCAGTGCTAGAGATCAAACCGGGCCGTCTTCTGACACCATATATTTT. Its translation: CSARDQTGPSSDTIYF.

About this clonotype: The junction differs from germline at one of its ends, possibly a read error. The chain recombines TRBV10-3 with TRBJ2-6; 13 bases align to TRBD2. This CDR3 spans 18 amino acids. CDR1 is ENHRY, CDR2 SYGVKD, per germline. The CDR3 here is CAISEVTSGRTGTNVLTF. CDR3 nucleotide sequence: TGTGCCATCAGTGAGGTGACTAGCGGGAGGACTGGGACCAACGTCCTGACTTTC.